A single sample is the source of the 18 T cell receptor beta chains below, sequenced in a study of neurological immune-mediated disorders. TCRdb recomputed calls from the 5' RACE reads with MiXCR, one row per CDR3 protein. Among roughly 41,000 distinct CDR3 sequences listed, under 2% were seen once. The sample taken for sequencing was PBMCs. The receptors derive from a woman between 40 and 55 years old with multiple sclerosis.

A note on this clonotype: A much larger clone lies one base from this, so it may be a read error. The V call is TRBV4-1, the J call TRBJ2-1; D gene unclear. V lost 1 base, J lost 4 bases, and 11 bases lay in between. The CDR3 spans 15 residues. From germline, CDR1 is MGHRA and CDR2 YSYEKL. CDR3 nucleotide sequence: TGCGCCAGCAGCCAAGGAGTGGCGGAGTACAATGAGCAGTTCTTC. Its translation is CASSQGVAEYNEQFF.

This clonotype was seen ten or more times. This rearrangement joins TRBV13 to TRBJ2-7; D is perhaps TRBD1 (6 bases). CDR1 PRHDT and CDR2 FYEKMQ come from the germline V gene (reference sequence). V dropped 1 base and J dropped 1 base, with 8 bases sitting between them. This CDR3 is built from 14 residues. The CDR3 nucleotides are TGTGCCAGCAGCTTAGTGGGGGCTTCCTACGAGCAGTACTTC. It is translated as CASSLVGASYEQYF.

This sequence joins TRBV7-1 and TRBJ2-3, with 13 bases that match TRBD2. TRBV7-1 is sorted into the ORF group, with uncertain function. This CDR3 spans 17 amino acids. V gave up 1 base and J gave up 2 bases; unmatched junction bases: 3. CDR3 loop: CASSSGTSGGLTDTQYF. The CDR3 region has the DNA TGTGCCAGCAGCTCAGGGACTAGCGGGGGCCTCACAGATACGCAGTATTTT.

This clonotype was found many times. The J gene is TRBJ2-1, the V gene TRBV5-1, with TRBD1 as a possible D gene (6 bases). Germline V gene sequence: CDR1 SGHRS, CDR2 YFSETQ. V gave up 9 bases and J gave up 6 bases, with 22 bases separating them. The CDR3 extends over 15 amino acids. This chain's CDR3 is CATGVTGRPGNEQFF. The CDR3, as DNA: TGCGCCACAGGAGTTACAGGGCGTCCTGGCAATGAGCAGTTCTTC.

This clonotype was counted many times. The V gene is TRBV6-5, the J gene TRBJ2-5; D not resolved. Trimming left V 5 bases short and J 1 base short, with 11 bases between. The germline V gene has CDR1 MNHEY and CDR2 SVGAGI. The CDR3 loop spans 14 amino acids. The CDR3 region is CASSQLDSQETQYF. CDR3 bases: TGTGCCAGCAGTCAGTTAGATTCCCAAGAGACCCAGTACTTC.

There are many counts of this clonotype. This chain joins TRBV5-1 and TRBJ2-7; D assignment may be TRBD1 or TRBD2 (5 bases each). The germline gives CDR1 SGHRS, CDR2 YFSETQ. This CDR3 has 16 amino acids. The V and J ends lost 1 base and 3 bases respectively, with 17 bases between them. The CDR3 DNA reads as TGCGCCAGCAGCTTGAGATCCGGGACGGTATACTACGAGCAGTACTTC. This codes for CASSLRSGTVYYEQYF.

This clonotype appeared many times. The chain couples TRBV6-2 or TRBV6-3 to TRBJ2-5; tentative D call: TRBD2 (7 bases). The V end was cut by 6 bases, the J end by 5 bases, with 13 bases between. The CDR3 is 13 residues long. Germline V lookup: CDR1 MNHEY, CDR2 SVGEGT. CDR3 region: CASSWGGPETQYF. DNA for the CDR3: TGTGCCAGCAGCTGGGGGGGGCCCGAGACCCAGTACTTC.

This clonotype was detected ten times or more. The J gene is TRBJ1-2, the V gene TRBV6-5, with a tentative D call TRBD1 (5 bases). Looked up from germline, CDR1 is MNHEY and CDR2 is SVGAGI. Deletions cut 4 bases from V and 7 bases from J, with 13 bases between. The CDR3 consists of 13 residues. The CDR3 nucleotides read TGTGCCAGCAGTTCTTCTCAGGGTTCTGGCTACACCTTC. It yields the protein CASSSSQGSGYTF.

This clonotype was found many times. V gene TRBV7-8 combines with J gene TRBJ1-2; D unresolved. CDR1 SGHVS and CDR2 FQNEAQ come from the germline V gene. CDR3 length equals 14 residues. V shed 2 bases and J shed 1 base, with 8 bases lying between them. CDR3 sequence reads: CASSLSALNYGYTF. DNA of the CDR3: TGTGCCAGCAGCTTATCGGCTCTTAACTATGGCTACACCTTC. The full variable domain, rest sourced from reference TRBV7-8 and TRBJ1-2, is GAGVSQSPRYKVAKRGQDVALRCDPISGHVSLFWYQQALGQGPEFLTYFQNEAQLDKSGLPSDRFFAERPEGSVSTLKIQRTQQEDSAVYLCASSLSALNYGYTFGSGTRLTVV.

The rearrangement joins TRBV10-1 to TRBJ2-3, with 10 positions matching TRBD2. Germline values: CDR1 WNHNN, CDR2 SYGVQD (reference sequence). The ends lost 4 bases at V and 6 bases at J; junction bases unmatched: 7. The CDR3 sequence is 15 residues long. CDR3 sequence reads: CASSGQAGGKDTQYF. The CDR3 coding sequence is TGCGCCAGCAGTGGTCAAGCGGGGGGGAAGGATACGCAGTATTTT.

This clonotype was detected many times. This sequence joins TRBV29-1 and TRBJ2-3, with TRBD1 as a possible D gene (6 bases). From germline, CDR1 is SQVTM and CDR2 ANQGSEA. V lost 6 bases and J 3 bases, leaving 10 bases between the germline ends. The CDR3 totals 12 residues. CDR3 in amino acids: CSVHQGTDTQYF. The CDR3 nucleotides are TGCAGCGTCCATCAGGGGACAGATACGCAGTATTTT.

The sample holds many counts of this clonotype. The rearrangement joins TRBV11-1 to TRBJ2-1, with 7 nucleotides matching TRBD1. CDR1 is SGHAT, CDR2 FQDESV, per germline (reference sequence). J was trimmed by 5 bases and V by 5 bases; bases with no gene match: 6. This CDR3 is 14 amino acids long. CDR3 in amino acids: CASSQGQENNEQFF. Written as DNA, the CDR3 is TGTGCCAGCAGCCAAGGACAGGAGAACAATGAGCAGTTCTTC.

This clonotype was seen ten or more times. The chain employs TRBV9 and TRBJ1-2; no definite D call. There are 15 residues in the CDR3. Looked up from germline, CDR1 is SGDLS and CDR2 is YYNGEE. Trimming shortened V by 4 bases and J by 4 bases, and 17 bases separated the two germline ends. The CDR3 DNA is TGTGCCAGCAGCCACGACGGAGCGGCACGCTATGGCTACACCTTC. This sequence encodes CASSHDGAARYGYTF.

This clonotype occurred many times. V gene TRBV7-8 combines with J gene TRBJ2-7; D gene uncertain. The CDR3 consists of 13 residues. Germline V gene data show CDR1 as SGHVS and CDR2 as FQNEAQ. The V gene lost 5 bases and the J gene lost 2 bases, with 10 bases spanning the gap. The CDR3 DNA sequence: TGTGCCAGCAGCACCCGGGTTCCCTACGAGCAGTACTTC. Amino acids: CASSTRVPYEQYF.

This clonotype was seen ten or more times. The chain recombines TRBV10-2 with TRBJ2-3; D might be TRBD1 (5 bases). The CDR3 is made up of 16 amino acids. Trimming removed 5 bases at V and 1 base at J, with 16 bases between. From germline, CDR1 is WSHSY and CDR2 SAAADI. As DNA, the CDR3 is TGCGCCAGCAGTTTAGGACACGCAATAGGCACAGATACGCAGTATTTT. Protein sequence: CASSLGHAIGTDTQYF.

This clonotype was recorded many times. This rearrangement joins TRBV10-3 to TRBJ2-2, with D possibly matching TRBD2 (5 bases). Trimming pared 8 bases from V and 6 bases from J, leaving 16 bases between. The CDR3 is 14 amino acids. Germline assignment: CDR1 ENHRY and CDR2 SYGVKD. For the CDR3, the DNA is TGTGCCATCGAGGGTCCCTCCCGATCCGGGGAGCTGTTTTTT. This encodes CAIEGPSRSGELFF.

This clonotype was found many times. The chain carries TRBV11-2 and TRBJ1-1; the D is unclear. Trimming pared 2 bases from V and 8 bases from J, leaving 15 bases between. The CDR3 spans 14 residues. The V gene's germline CDR1 is SGHAT and CDR2 FQNNGV. For the CDR3, the DNA is TGTGCCAGCAGCTTAAACGGGATAAGAACCGAAGCTTTCTTT. The encoded protein is CASSLNGIRTEAFF.

This clonotype was counted at least ten times. This chain connects TRBV4-1 to TRBJ1-4, with 10 nucleotides matching TRBD1. This CDR3 spans 15 amino acids. V trimming: 4 bases; J trimming: 7 bases; junction bases outside the gene matches: 6. CDR1 is MGHRA, CDR2 YSYEKL, per germline. CDR3 residues: CASSRLGTGVEKLFF. Here the CDR3 DNA reads TGCGCCAGCAGCCGACTCGGGACAGGGGTTGAAAAACTGTTTTTT.